The present entry profiles one T cell receptor (beta chain) with its context. No antigen is known for it. Base qualities are not provided; no much larger clone lies one nucleotide away. This sample stems from a study of radiation and T cells in renal cell carcinoma (dated by TCRdb to 2020 to 2021). Turning to the overall study: Samples were obtained from a clinical trial, in which 15 Gy stereotactic body radiation therapy was delivered to primary renal cell carcinomas and nephrectomy was performed 4 weeks later. TCR beta sequencing covered some 55 samples in total, comprising around 25 tumors and 27 peripheral blood samples. Across all 50 or so samples, under 5,000,000 unique CDR3 nucleotide sequences, encoding 2,658,974 unique CDR3 amino acid sequences, were identified.

The immunoSEQ kit was used, according to the manufacturer's recommendations, to generate TCR beta libraries from genomic DNA. For library preparation, a first multiplex PCR was performed with proprietary primers, followed by a second PCR in which unique barcodes were added, and bead cleanups were performed after each round. A kit-provided positive control reaction and a negative control reaction were included in every sample batch. The final libraries were assessed on an Agilent 4200 TapeStation D1000 ScreenTape, pooled by volume, and quantified by qPCR. Sequencing ran on an Illumina NextSeq500 with a MidOutput 150-cycle cartridge, using 156 Read1 and 15 Index1 cycles with kit custom primers. The pooled library was loaded at about 1 pM, and approximately 20% PhiX control was spiked in. The source study handled its data this way. Vendor-processed data were analyzed in R, with a clonotype defined as all T cells sharing the same CDR3 nucleotide sequence. For clone abundance analyses, frequencies were normalized to the 10,000 most abundant clones per sample. Public T cell clones, which averaged fewer than five per sample, were excluded before analysis. A difference in abundance of at least 32-fold between compartments was used to define tumor-enriched and baseline blood-enriched clonotypes. A beta-binomial differential abundance model was used to identify clonotypes that were expanded or contracted between blood time points. Tumor-blood repertoire similarity was measured with the Baroni-Urbani and Buser coefficient, and groups were compared using two-tailed Wilcoxon tests in R. TCRdb mirrors the immuneACCESS table, restricted to in-frame sequences. Some clones are absent from its copies; in checked studies, under half trace to an unresolved V gene, and the reason for the others is unknown. The DNA was the basis for D and trimming; V, J and clone size are from that table. In all, the sample holds approximately 120,000 clones, and around 82% of those were seen once. Together, the top ten hold 4.5% to 7% of the sample.

CDR1 and CDR2, per the germline V gene (reference sequence), are SEHNR and FQNEAQ. The CDR3 sequence holds 16 residues, the cysteine and phenylalanine included. Only CDR3 DNA remains: 48 bases, in frame from the first base. V and J lose 4 bases and 0 bases, and a span of 13 bases separates them. Study-level results and caveats: Blood repertoire dynamics were not followed beyond 4 weeks after treatment. Because no pretreatment tumor biopsies were available, whether clonotypes were present in the tumor at baseline could not be determined. The single-armed trial design could not address effects of radiation dose or scheduling on the TCR repertoire. An increase in top tumor clonotypes in blood was observed from baseline to 2 weeks post-radiation, followed by contraction by 4 weeks, which was taken to suggest transient expansion of tumor-resident clones.

In the paper's terms, the time point label means: blood 2 weeks post-SBRT. The treatment or condition label, read with the paper, signifies: 15 Gy SBRT to primary tumor, nephrectomy 4 weeks later. Serial peripheral blood from radiation-treated patients was sampled at baseline, 2 weeks and 4 weeks after SBRT to track tumor-enriched clonotypes. Every patient had renal cell carcinoma of clear cell pathology. Genomic DNA for TCR sequencing was prepared using the QIAamp DNA Blood Mini Kit (Qiagen). The analyses included just those samples that passed every quality control check. The TCR sequence derives from a man between 50 and 59 years old with renal cell carcinoma. Sequences were derived from blood, sampled from a patient whose treatment included radiotherapy and nephrectomy. This sequence uses TRBV7-9 and TRBJ1-3, with TRBD1 tentatively as D gene (5 bases match). The CDR3 has the sequence CASSSTGANSGNTIYF. The DNA is as follows: TGTGCCAGCAGCTCAACCGGGGCCAACTCTGGAAACACCATATATTTT.